This TCR beta chain was obtained from a study of blood T cells in healthy people across ages. The authors ran a second PCR of about 7 to 11 cycles using a sample-barcoded 5' primer and a J-beta primer mix. TCRdb re-derived calls from the 5' RACE reads in MiXCR, one entry per CDR3 protein. This repertoire shows roughly 560,000 distinct CDR3 sequences, less than 25% found once; its top ten account for roughly 9.4%. Regarding the study as a whole: The CMV status of each donor remained undetermined, and this could have confounded shifts in expanded clonotypes.

Turning to this clonotype: Its antigen is not known.

CDR3 length equals 12 residues. Germline lookup yields CDR1 DFQATT and CDR2 SNEGSKA (reference sequence). V was clipped by 5 bases and J by 5 bases, with 11 bases between them. The data also belong to a second study, concerning T cells of mothers and their children.

V and J are TRBV20-1 and TRBJ2-3; tentatively, D is TRBD1 (5 bases). This TCR was sampled from a boy aged 10-17 years in good health. Sequenced input: blood. CDR3 residues: CSAPDQGDTQYF. CDR3 nucleotides: TGCAGTGCTCCAGACCAGGGAGATACGCAGTATTTT.